These T cell receptor beta chains were read from a single sample in a study of metastatic and nonmetastatic thyroid tumors. TCRdb ran MiXCR on the PCR reads. The repertoire holds under 9,000 clones, with over 35% as singletons. The sample taken for sequencing was tumor tissue. All receptors come from a male donor with papillary thyroid cancer or a benign thyroid nodule (not recorded which). Some clones in this sample may be carry-over from other donors' samples. CDR3s include the opening cysteine and the closing phenylalanine or tryptophan. D genes are given only for firm matches. Clone size, where shown, is once, few, many, or a class for clones that have expanded.

CDR3,DNA,V,D,size,length,J
CASSPPSFSTDTQYF,TGTGCCAGCTCACCACCGAGTTTTAGCACAGATACGCAGTATTTT,TRBV18,NA,medium-sized,15,TRBJ2-3
CASSDPGTAYTEAFF,TGTGCCAGCAGTGACCCCGGGACAGCCTACACTGAAGCTTTCTTT,TRBV6-1,TRBD1,NA,15,TRBJ1-1
CSVGRRSYNSPLHF,TGCAGTGTGGGGAGGCGCTCCTATAATTCACCCCTCCACTTT,TRBV20-1,NA,NA,14,TRBJ1-6
CATSDLQVGGYTF,TGTGCCACCAGTGATTTACAGGTAGGGGGCTACACCTTC,TRBV24-1,NA,few,13,TRBJ1-2
CASSHLAGGHEQFF,TGTGCCAGCAGCCACCTCGCGGGGGGTCATGAGCAGTTCTTC,TRBV14,TRBD2,medium-sized,14,TRBJ2-1
CACSFSGCRVDTQYF,TGCGCCTGCAGCTTTAGCGGGTGTCGGGTAGATACGCAGTATTTT,TRBV5-1,TRBD2,once,15,TRBJ2-3
CASSLVRTDTQYF,TGTGCCAGCAGCTTAGTGCGGACAGATACGCAGTATTTT,TRBV13,NA,NA,13,TRBJ2-3
CASSSGTGSYGYTF,TGCGCCAGCAGCTCCGGGACAGGATCCTATGGCTACACCTTC,TRBV5-1,TRBD1,NA,14,TRBJ1-2
CASSPGTSGINEQFF,TGTGCCAGCAGTCCCGGGACTAGCGGGATCAATGAGCAGTTCTTC,TRBV27,TRBD2,NA,15,TRBJ2-1
CSVEGRHNEQFF,TGCAGCGTTGAGGGGAGGCACAATGAGCAGTTCTTC,TRBV29-1,NA,medium-sized,12,TRBJ2-1
CASSLSLSNTGELFF,TGTGCCAGCAGCTTAAGCCTGTCGAACACCGGGGAGCTGTTTTTT,TRBV11-3,NA,medium-sized,15,TRBJ2-2
CASSLGGGDAFF,TGCGCCAGCAGCTTGGGAGGGGGTGACGCTTTCTTT,TRBV5-1,NA,NA,12,TRBJ1-1
CASSSHRTPNNEQFF,TGTGCCAGCAGCTCCCACAGGACACCCAACAATGAGCAGTTCTTC,TRBV11-1,NA,NA,15,TRBJ2-1
CASSLQGADTEAFF,TGTGCCAGCAGCTTACAGGGGGCGGACACTGAAGCTTTCTTT,TRBV5-4,TRBD1,NA,14,TRBJ1-1
CASREALSGVYEQYF,TGTGCCAGCAGGGAAGCCCTATCGGGGGTCTACGAGCAGTACTTC,TRBV6-1,NA,few,15,TRBJ2-7
CVSSRGGGTGIVGGYTF,TGCGTCAGCAGCCGTGGGGGTGGGACAGGTATAGTTGGCGGCTACACCTTC,TRBV5-1,TRBD1,NA,17,TRBJ1-2